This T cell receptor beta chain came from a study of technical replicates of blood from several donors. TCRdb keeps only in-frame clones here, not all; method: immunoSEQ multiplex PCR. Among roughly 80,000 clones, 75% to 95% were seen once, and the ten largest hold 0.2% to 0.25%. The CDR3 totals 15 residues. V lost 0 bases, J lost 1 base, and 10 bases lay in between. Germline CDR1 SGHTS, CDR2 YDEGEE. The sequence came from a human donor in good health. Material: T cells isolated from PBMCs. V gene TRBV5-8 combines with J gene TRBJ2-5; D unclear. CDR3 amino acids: CASSLALHSQETQYF. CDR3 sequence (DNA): TGTGCCAGCAGCTTGGCTTTGCATAGCCAAGAGACCCAGTACTTC.